The 23 T cell receptor beta chains presented below share a single source sample, sequenced in a study of cytomegalovirus exposure and HLA in healthy donors. Clones were sequenced by immunoSEQ multiplex PCR, and TCRdb holds only the in-frame ones, with some missing. The repertoire holds hundreds of thousands of clones, with around 86% as singletons. Sequencing was performed on PBMCs. These TCRs come from a woman under 30 in good health and CMV-seropositive.

The chain recombines TRBV7-6 with TRBJ1-2; 7 nucleotides agree with TRBD1. The ends lost 5 bases at V and 1 base at J; junction bases unmatched: 7. The CDR3 has 15 residues. Germline CDR1 and CDR2: SGHVS and FNYEAQ. The CDR3: CASSARQGINYGYTF. The CDR3 bases are TGTGCCAGCAGCGCCCGACAGGGAATTAACTATGGCTACACCTTC.

This clone was observed a single time. The chain is built from TRBV5-1 and TRBJ2-3, with D possibly TRBD2 on 5 matching bases. V gave up 2 bases and J gave up 3 bases, with 16 bases separating them. CDR1 is SGHRS, CDR2 YFSETQ, per germline. The CDR3 is 16 residues long. The CDR3 reads CASSLRSGPPTDTQYF. Written as DNA, the CDR3 is TGCGCCAGCAGCTTAAGGAGCGGCCCCCCAACAGATACGCAGTATTTT. The variable domain in full, completed from reference TRBV5-1 and TRBJ2-3, reads KAGVTQTPRYLIKTRGQQVTLSCSPISGHRSVSWYQQTPGQGLQFLFEYFSETQRNKGNFPGRFSGRQFSNSRSEMNVSTLELGDSALYLCASSLRSGPPTDTQYFGPGTRLTVL.

There are a few counts of this clone. The chain joins TRBV5-1 to TRBJ1-5, with D hard to call. Per germline, CDR1 SGHRS and CDR2 YFSETQ. V lost 7 bases and J 3 bases, leaving 11 bases between the germline ends. The CDR3 has 13 residues. The CDR3 is CASSEGDNQPQHF. The CDR3 DNA sequence: TGCGCCAGCTCGGAGGGTGACAATCAGCCCCAGCATTTT.

Written as DNA, the CDR3 is TGTGCCAGCAAGGGGAGACAGGGGGCGATCACTGAAGCTTTCTTT. Translated, it gives CASKGRQGAITEAFF. This rearrangement joins TRBV28 to TRBJ1-1; 10 bases are shared with TRBD1. The trim removed 7 bases at V and 4 bases at J, leaving 9 bases unmatched. CDR3 size: 15 residues. Germline V lookup: CDR1 MDHEN, CDR2 SYDVKM.

The chain recombines TRBV27 with TRBJ2-1; 12 positions match TRBD2. The CDR3 is 15 amino acids. V dropped 5 bases and J dropped 7; count of bases not matched to a gene: 6. Germline V CDR1 and CDR2: MNHEY, SMNVEV (reference sequence). In nucleotides, the CDR3 is TGTGCCAGCAGTAGACTAGCGGGAGTATCAAATGAGCAGTTCTTC. This encodes CASSRLAGVSNEQFF.

This clone was detected only a few times. The rearrangement uses TRBV30 and TRBJ1-1, with a tentative D call TRBD1 (5 bases). The CDR3 spans 14 residues. Deletions cut 1 base from V and 11 bases from J, with 20 bases between. From germline, CDR1 is GTSNPN and CDR2 SVGIG (reference sequence). In DNA form, the CDR3 reads TGTGCCTGGAGTGGGGGGGACTCTCCCAGACCCGCTTTCTTT. This encodes CAWSGGDSPRPAFF.

This clone was seen just once. V gene TRBV27 combines with J gene TRBJ2-5; D unclear. This CDR3 region has 14 residues. Germline V gene lookup returns CDR1 MNHEY and CDR2 SMNVEV (reference sequence). V was pared by 2 bases and J by 4 bases, with 11 bases between. The CDR3 region has the DNA TGTGCCAGCAGTTTAAACAATCTTGGAGAGACCCAGTACTTC. Its translation is CASSLNNLGETQYF.

The V and J genes are TRBV11-3 and TRBJ2-2; D call uncertain. The CDR3 is made up of 15 amino acids. Germline CDR1 is SGHNT and CDR2 is YENEEA. V shed 7 bases and J shed 6 bases, with 18 bases lying between them. CDR3 loop: CASTLGVSGAGELFF. In nucleotides, the CDR3 is TGTGCCAGCACCCTCGGAGTTAGTGGAGCCGGGGAGCTGTTTTTT.

V is TRBV15 and J is TRBJ2-7, with a weak D call TRBD1 (6 bases). The V gene lost 1 base and the J gene lost 3 bases, with 16 bases spanning the gap. The CDR3 runs 16 residues. Germline assignment: CDR1 LNHNV and CDR2 YYDKDF (reference sequence). CDR3: CATSRASRVDSYEQYF. CDR3 bases: TGTGCCACCAGCAGAGCTTCCCGTGTGGACAGCTACGAGCAGTACTTC.

Regarding this clone: The sample contains more than one DNA sequence encoding this CDR3. The V gene is TRBV5-1, the J gene TRBJ2-7; 15 bases match TRBD2. V lost 4 bases and J lost 1; bases outside the gene matches: 3. The CDR3 consists of 16 residues. Per germline, CDR1 SGHRS and CDR2 YFSETQ. CDR3 amino acids: CASSPGTSGRSYEQYF. The CDR3 coding sequence is TGCGCCAGCAGCCCAGGGACTAGCGGGAGGTCCTACGAGCAGTACTTC. The full variable domain, completed using reference TRBV5-1 and TRBJ2-7, is KAGVTQTPRYLIKTRGQQVTLSCSPISGHRSVSWYQQTPGQGLQFLFEYFSETQRNKGNFPGRFSGRQFSNSRSEMNVSTLELGDSALYLCASSPGTSGRSYEQYFGPGTRLTVT.

This rearrangement joins TRBV11-3 to TRBJ2-2; 9 bases map to TRBD2. Germline CDR1 SGHNT, CDR2 YENEEA. The CDR3 extends over 16 amino acids. V shed 1 base, J shed 1 base, and the junction held 1 base outside the gene matches. In nucleotides, the CDR3 is TGTGCCAGCAGCTTAGGTAGCGGGAGGAACACCGGGGAGCTGTTTTTT. Residues: CASSLGSGRNTGELFF.

This clone was picked up one time. The rearrangement links TRBV25-1 to TRBJ2-7; TRBD1 matches 8 bases. The trim removed 5 bases at V and 2 bases at J, leaving 8 bases unmatched. Germline assignment: CDR1 MGHDK and CDR2 SYGVNS. CDR3 length: 15 residues. The CDR3 reads CASSNDRGRAYEQYF. The CDR3 coding sequence is TGTGCCAGCAGTAACGACAGGGGTCGTGCCTACGAGCAGTACTTC.

The chain links TRBV5-1 to TRBJ2-7; 9 nucleotides match TRBD1. Germline CDR1 is SGHRS and CDR2 is YFSETQ. V was clipped by 3 bases and J by 2 bases; unmatched bases: 3. The CDR3 contains 14 residues. CDR3 coding DNA: TGCGCCAGCAGCTCCGGGGACAGGGCCTACGAGCAGTACTTC. Protein sequence: CASSSGDRAYEQYF.

On this clone itself: Within the sample, other DNA sequences also encode this same CDR3. The CDR3: CASSLDSPYEQYF. CDR3 in DNA: TGCGCCAGCAGCTTGGACAGCCCCTACGAGCAGTACTTC. The chain is built from TRBV5-1 and TRBJ2-7; D ambiguous. The V end was cut by 0 bases, the J end by 2 bases, with 6 bases between. CDR1 is SGHRS and CDR2 is YFSETQ in the germline V gene. The CDR3 spans 13 residues. Variable domain in full (rest from reference TRBV5-1 and TRBJ2-7): KAGVTQTPRYLIKTRGQQVTLSCSPISGHRSVSWYQQTPGQGLQFLFEYFSETQRNKGNFPGRFSGRQFSNSRSEMNVSTLELGDSALYLCASSLDSPYEQYFGPGTRLTVT.

The chain is built from TRBV27 and TRBJ2-2, with 14 bases aligning to TRBD2. The CDR3 consists of 18 residues. The V gene end was trimmed by 5 bases and the J gene end by 0 bases; junction bases not matched to a gene: 5. Germline lookup yields CDR1 MNHEY and CDR2 SMNVEV (reference sequence). The CDR3 DNA reads as TGTGCCAGCAGTCCATCGGGACTAGCGGGAGCGAACACCGGGGAGCTGTTTTTT. This sequence encodes CASSPSGLAGANTGELFF.

The chain is built from TRBV13 and TRBJ1-1; D not certain. Trimming removed 3 bases at V and 4 bases at J, with 6 bases between. This CDR3 has 12 amino acids. Germline V gives CDR1 PRHDT, CDR2 FYEKMQ (reference sequence). The DNA of the CDR3 is TGTGCCAGCAGCTTTGGGAGCACTGAAGCTTTCTTT. It encodes CASSFGSTEAFF.

This clone was counted a single time. CDR3 coding DNA: TGTGCCAGCATTCCTTTGGGGCAGGGTACTACTGAAGCTTTCTTT. Amino acids: CASIPLGQGTTEAFF. The rearrangement uses TRBV28 and TRBJ1-1, with D maybe TRBD1 (5 bases). Germline values: CDR1 MDHEN, CDR2 SYDVKM. The CDR3 runs to 15 residues. V gave up 7 bases and J gave up 5 bases, with 20 bases separating them.

V gene TRBV5-1 combines with J gene TRBJ1-1; no definite D call. Germline V gives CDR1 SGHRS, CDR2 YFSETQ. There are 13 residues in the CDR3. The V end was cut by 4 bases, the J end by 1 base, with 8 bases between. As DNA, the CDR3 is TGCGCCAGCAGCCGAATAGAGAACACTGAAGCTTTCTTT. Translated, it gives CASSRIENTEAFF.

The table lists this clone with a few counts. This chain uses TRBV19 with TRBJ1-2, with TRBD1 matching 7 bases. This CDR3 is built from 12 residues. Germline V gene data show CDR1 as LNHDA and CDR2 as SQIVND (reference sequence). The junction had 1 base not matched to a gene; V was cut back by 3 bases and J by 6 bases. CDR3 in amino acids: CASSIGQDGYTF. CDR3 nucleotide sequence: TGTGCCAGTAGTATCGGACAGGATGGCTACACCTTC. The full variable domain, in which reference TRBV19 and TRBJ1-2 provide the parts outside the CDR3, is DGGITQSPKYLFRKEGQNVTLSCEQNLNHDAMYWYRQDPGQGLRLIYYSQIVNDFQKGDIAEGYSVSREKKESFPLTVTSAQKNPTAFYLCASSIGQDGYTFGSGTRLTVV.

This chain connects TRBV27 to TRBJ1-1; 7 bases fit TRBD1. After removal of 6 bases from V and 5 bases from J, the junction contained 9 bases not matched to a gene. Per the germline V gene, CDR1 is MNHEY and CDR2 is SMNVEV (reference sequence). The length of the CDR3 is 14 residues. The CDR3 reads CASRLDRAGTEAFF. CDR3 sequence (DNA): TGTGCCAGCAGGCTCGACAGGGCGGGAACTGAAGCTTTCTTT.

Here the CDR3 DNA reads TGTGCCAGCAGCGAGGGGACAGGGGACACAGATACGCAGTATTTT. Its protein product is CASSEGTGDTDTQYF. The rearrangement joins TRBV9 to TRBJ2-3; 10 bases map to TRBD1. The germline V gene has CDR1 SGDLS and CDR2 YYNGEE. The V gene end was trimmed by 3 bases and the J gene end by 2 bases; junction bases not matched to a gene: 3. This CDR3 spans 15 amino acids.

This clone has more than one count but fewer than ten. CDR3 in DNA: TGTGCCAGCAGCGGTGCGGGAGGGTCGGAAGAGACCCAGTACTTC. The encoded protein is CASSGAGGSEETQYF. The V call is TRBV6-6, the J call TRBJ2-5; 9 nucleotides align to TRBD2. Germline CDR1 reads MNHNY; CDR2 reads SVGAGI (reference sequence). The CDR3 has 15 amino acids. The J segment lost 3 bases and the V segment lost 6 bases, leaving 8 bases of the junction unmatched.

The V call is TRBV11-2, the J call TRBJ1-1, with TRBD1 matching over 7 bases. After removal of 6 bases from V and 0 bases from J, the junction contained 10 bases not matched to a gene. CDR1 SGHAT and CDR2 FQNNGV come from the germline V gene. The CDR3 sequence is 16 residues long. The chain's CDR3 is CASSLRQGEVNTEAFF. The CDR3 DNA follows: TGTGCCAGCAGTTTACGACAGGGCGAAGTGAACACTGAAGCTTTCTTT.